Below are 14 T cell receptor beta chains sequenced from a single sample in a study of metastatic and nonmetastatic thyroid tumors. There were no patients who had received any treatment before thyroid surgery. TCRdb re-called the PCR reads via MiXCR. Of around 23,000 clones listed, about 26% are singletons. The sample was blood. The receptor source for this set is a male donor with papillary thyroid cancer or a benign thyroid nodule (not recorded which). Some clones in this sample may be carry-over from other donors' samples.

The table lists this clone with many counts. This chain joins TRBV5-4 and TRBJ2-1; D gene unclear. V was cut by 1 base and J by 4 bases, with 9 bases left in between. The length of the CDR3 is 14 residues. Germline CDR1 reads SGHNT; CDR2 reads YYREEE (reference sequence). The CDR3 DNA reads TGTGCCAGCAGCTTGAGGGAAGGATACAATGAGCAGTTCTTC. Translating gives CASSLREGYNEQFF.

This clone was picked up one time. Other DNA sequences in the sample encode the same CDR3. The chain combines TRBV20-1 with TRBJ2-1; 11 nucleotides match TRBD2. Per germline, CDR1 DFQATT and CDR2 SNEGSKA (reference sequence). There are 15 residues in the CDR3. Germline trimming cut 0 bases from V and 9 bases from J; bases unmatched to any gene: 7. CDR3 amino acids: CSARDSGRGGCEQFF. The CDR3 DNA sequence: TGCAGTGCTAGAGATAGCGGGAGGGGGGGCTGTGAGCAGTTCTTC.

As regards this clone: The CDR3 does not close with the conserved phenylalanine or tryptophan, likely indicating a read error. The gene calls are TRBV25-1 and TRBJ2-7, with a possible D match to TRBD1 (6 bases). CDR3 length: 13 amino acids. Germline CDR1 MGHDK, CDR2 SYGVNS. V lost 10 bases and J 4 bases, leaving 17 bases between the germline ends. CDR3 region: CATEVQGLYEQYL. The CDR3 bases are TGTGCCACCGAAGTACAGGGATTATACGAGCAGTACCTC.

On this clone: This may be a read error: a much more frequent sequence differs by one nucleotide. The J gene is TRBJ2-1, the V gene TRBV3-1, with 7 bases aligning to TRBD2. The CDR3 sequence is 13 residues long. V trimming: 4 bases; J trimming: 15 bases; junction bases outside the gene matches: 12. Germline loops: CDR1 LGHDT, CDR2 YNNKEL (reference sequence). CDR3 nucleotides: TGTGCCAGCAGCCCGAGGACTAGAGGGAGTCTGTTCTTC. Translation gives CASSPRTRGSLFF.

This clone was seen many times. The V and J genes are TRBV10-3 and TRBJ1-3; no firm D call. This CDR3 contains 13 residues. V lost 11 bases and J lost 6, with 17 bases in between. The germline CDR1 and CDR2 sequences are ENHRY and SYGVKD. CDR3 residues: CAGAGYFENTIYF. The CDR3 DNA is TGTGCCGGCGCGGGGTACTTTGAAAACACCATATATTTT.

The chain has TRBV20-1 and TRBJ2-7; 11 bases are shared with TRBD2. Germline CDR1 and CDR2: DFQATT and SNEGSKA (reference sequence). This CDR3 region has 13 residues. V gave up 7 bases and J gave up 2 bases; unmatched junction bases: 4. CDR3 loop: CSVSSGGAYEQYF. In DNA, the CDR3 is TGCAGTGTTAGTAGCGGGGGGGCCTACGAGCAGTACTTC.

This clone was observed a few times. One end of the junction varies from germline; a read error may be responsible. Additional DNA sequences in this sample encode the identical CDR3. V and J are TRBV6-1 and TRBJ1-5, with unresolved D. The CDR3 is 15 amino acids. Germline V lookup: CDR1 MNHNS, CDR2 SASEGT. CDR3 sequence (DNA): TGTGCCAGCAGTGATCCCCCGATTGGAAATCAGCCTCAGCATTTT. It yields the protein CASSDPPIGNQPQHF.

This clone was recorded many times. The same CDR3 is also encoded by other DNA sequences in this sample. The rearrangement uses TRBV2 and TRBJ1-2; TRBD1 matches at 9 bases. CDR3 size: 14 residues. Germline loops: CDR1 SNHLY, CDR2 FYNNEI. V was pared by 5 bases and J by 2 bases, with 3 bases of the junction left unmatched. The chain's CDR3 is CASSSGTGNYGYTF. CDR3 DNA: TGTGCCAGCAGTTCTGGGACAGGGAACTATGGCTACACCTTC.

Worth noting for this clone: At one of its ends the junction is not consistent with the germline gene, which may arise from a read error. V is TRBV12-3 or TRBV12-4 and J is TRBJ1-2; no definite D call. This CDR3 is 13 amino acids long. The CDR3, as DNA: TGTGCCAGCAGTTTAAAAACGCTCTATGGCTACTCCTTC. This gives the protein CASSLKTLYGYSF.

CDR3 coding DNA: TGTGCCAGCAGTGAAACCCTCAGGGTAGGGGATGGCTACACCTTC. Its translation is CASSETLRVGDGYTF. V usage is TRBV6-1 and J usage is TRBJ1-2; D is perhaps TRBD1 (5 bases). The CDR3 runs 15 residues. In germline, CDR1 is MNHNS, CDR2 SASEGT. Trimming removed 2 bases from V and 6 bases from J, with 16 bases in between.

This clone was picked up many times. A read error may explain this, as a much larger clone is one base away. Within the sample, other DNA sequences also encode this same CDR3. The chain is built from TRBV28 and TRBJ2-5, with no clear D. The CDR3 runs 12 residues. Trimming cost V 3 bases and J 4 bases, with 6 bases left between them. The germline CDR1 and CDR2 sequences are MDHEN and SYDVKM. The CDR3 DNA follows: TGTGCCAGCAGTTTGTGGGGAGAGACCCAGTACTTC. Its translation: CASSLWGETQYF.

This clone counts as medium-sized. This chain links TRBV6-1 with TRBJ1-3; D is uncertain. The length of the CDR3 is 13 residues. V shed 11 bases and J shed 0 bases, with 11 bases lying between them. Germline CDR1 is MNHNS and CDR2 is SASEGT. The CDR3 DNA reads as TGTGCCGCCAAAACTAGCTCTGGAAACACCATATATTTT. Residues: CAAKTSSGNTIYF.

The chain joins TRBV5-4 to TRBJ2-2; a weak D match, TRBD1 (5 bases). This CDR3 region has 17 residues. Per the germline V gene, CDR1 is SGHNT and CDR2 is YYREEE (reference sequence). Trimming took off 0 bases at V and 5 bases at J, with 17 bases between the two ends. CDR3 bases: TGTGCCAGCAGCTTGGAGGTTGACAGCCTAAGGACCGGGGAGCTGTTTTTT. This codes for CASSLEVDSLRTGELFF.

A note on this clone: At one end, the junction sequence differs from germline, possibly due to a read error. V gene TRBV6-1 combines with J gene TRBJ1-5, with a possible D match to TRBD1 (5 bases). Germline V gives CDR1 MNHNS, CDR2 SASEGT. CDR3 length equals 12 residues. CDR3 sequence (DNA): TGTGCCAGCAGGGGGGGAAATCAGCCCCAGGATTTT. Translation: CASRGGNQPQDF.